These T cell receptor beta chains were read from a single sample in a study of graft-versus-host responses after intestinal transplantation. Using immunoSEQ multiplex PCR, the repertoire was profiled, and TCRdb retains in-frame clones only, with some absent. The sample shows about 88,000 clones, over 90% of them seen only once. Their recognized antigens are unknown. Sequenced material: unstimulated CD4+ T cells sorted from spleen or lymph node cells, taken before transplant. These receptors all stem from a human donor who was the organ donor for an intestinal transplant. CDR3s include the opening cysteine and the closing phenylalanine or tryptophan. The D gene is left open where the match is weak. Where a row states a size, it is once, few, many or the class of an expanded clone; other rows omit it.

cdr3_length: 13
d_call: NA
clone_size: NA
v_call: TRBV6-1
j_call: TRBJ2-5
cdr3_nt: TGTGCCAGCAGTGCGGACGGCCAAGGGACCCAGTACTTC
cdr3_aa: CASSADGQGTQYF

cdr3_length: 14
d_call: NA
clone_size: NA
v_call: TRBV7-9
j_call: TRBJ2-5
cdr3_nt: TGTGCCAGCAGCCCATCTCGCGATGCCAAGACCCAGTACTTC
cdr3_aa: CASSPSRDAKTQYF

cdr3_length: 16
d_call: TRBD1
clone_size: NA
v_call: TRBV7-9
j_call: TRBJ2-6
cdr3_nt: TGTGCCAGCAGCATCCCAGGGGGCGCTGGGGCCAACGTCCTGACTTTC
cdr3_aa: CASSIPGGAGANVLTF

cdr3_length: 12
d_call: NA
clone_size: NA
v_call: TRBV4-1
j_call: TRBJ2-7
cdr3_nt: TGCGCCAGCAGCCAAGACTACAGGCTGCAGTACTTC
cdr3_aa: CASSQDYRLQYF

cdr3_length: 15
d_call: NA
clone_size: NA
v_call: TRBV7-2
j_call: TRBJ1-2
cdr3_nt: TGTGCCAGCAGCTTAGTCGAGGGGTTTAACTATGGCTACACCTTC
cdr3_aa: CASSLVEGFNYGYTF

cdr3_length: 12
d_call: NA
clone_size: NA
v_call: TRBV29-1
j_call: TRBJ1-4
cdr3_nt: TGCAGCGTTGTGTCTAGGGCTGAAAAACTGTTTTTT
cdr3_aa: CSVVSRAEKLFF

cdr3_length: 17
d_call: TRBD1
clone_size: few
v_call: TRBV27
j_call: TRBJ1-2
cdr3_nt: TGTGCCAGCAGTCGTTCATCCCCGACAGGGAGTAACTATGGCTACACCTTC
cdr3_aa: CASSRSSPTGSNYGYTF

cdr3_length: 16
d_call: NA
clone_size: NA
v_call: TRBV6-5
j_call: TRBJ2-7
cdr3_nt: TGTGCCAGCAGTTACTCGAAGCGTGAGCTCGGGGGAGAGCAGTACTTC
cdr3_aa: CASSYSKRELGGEQYF

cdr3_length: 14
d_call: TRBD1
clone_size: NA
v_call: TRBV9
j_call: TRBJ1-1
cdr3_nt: TGTGCCAGCAGCGTCACAGGGGGGGGCACTGAAGCTTTCTTT
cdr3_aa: CASSVTGGGTEAFF

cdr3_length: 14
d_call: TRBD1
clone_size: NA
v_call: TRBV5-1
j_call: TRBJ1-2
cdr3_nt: TGCGCCAGCAGCGGAGGGACAGGCGACTATGGCTACACCTTC
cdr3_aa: CASSGGTGDYGYTF

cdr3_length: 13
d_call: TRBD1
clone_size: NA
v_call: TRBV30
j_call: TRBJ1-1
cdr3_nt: TGTGCCTGGAGTTCATCAGGGGGCACTGAAGCTTTCTTT
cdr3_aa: CAWSSSGGTEAFF

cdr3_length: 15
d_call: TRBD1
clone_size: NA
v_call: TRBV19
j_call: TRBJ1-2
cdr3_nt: TGTGCCAGCTCGCAGCTCGGGACAGGGATATATGGCTACACCTTC
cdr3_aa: CASSQLGTGIYGYTF

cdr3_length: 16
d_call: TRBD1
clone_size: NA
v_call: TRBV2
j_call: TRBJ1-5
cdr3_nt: TGTGCCAGCACCCGGGACGGGACAGGGAGCAATCAGCCCCAGCATTTT
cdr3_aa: CASTRDGTGSNQPQHF

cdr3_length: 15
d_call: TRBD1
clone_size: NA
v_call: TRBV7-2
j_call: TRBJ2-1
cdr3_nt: TGTGCCAGCAGCCCCACCGGGACAGGGGGCAATGAGCAGTTCTTC
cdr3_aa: CASSPTGTGGNEQFF

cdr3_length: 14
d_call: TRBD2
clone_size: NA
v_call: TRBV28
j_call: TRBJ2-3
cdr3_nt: TGTGCCAGCAGTTTCCAGCGGGGGGCCCTTACGCAGTATTTT
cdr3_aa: CASSFQRGALTQYF

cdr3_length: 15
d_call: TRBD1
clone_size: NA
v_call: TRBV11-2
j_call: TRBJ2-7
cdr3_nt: TGTGCCAGCAGCTCACGACAGGGCGACTCCTACGAGCAGTACTTC
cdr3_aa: CASSSRQGDSYEQYF

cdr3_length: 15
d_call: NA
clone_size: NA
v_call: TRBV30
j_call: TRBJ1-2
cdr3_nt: TGTGCCTGGAGTGGAATCCGACAGCAATACTATGGCTACACCTTC
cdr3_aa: CAWSGIRQQYYGYTF

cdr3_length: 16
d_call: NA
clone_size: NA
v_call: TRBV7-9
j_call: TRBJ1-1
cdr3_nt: TGTGCCAGCTCGGAGATTTCTGAAAGGAAGAACACTGAAGCTTTCTTT
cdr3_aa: CASSEISERKNTEAFF

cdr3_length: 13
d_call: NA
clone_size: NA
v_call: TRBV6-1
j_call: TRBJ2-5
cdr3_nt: TGTGCCAGCAGCCGCGGGGTCGTAGAGACCCAGTACTTC
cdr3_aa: CASSRGVVETQYF

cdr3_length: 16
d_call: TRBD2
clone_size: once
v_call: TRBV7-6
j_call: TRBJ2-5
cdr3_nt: TGTGCCAGCAGCCTACTAGCGGGGGAAAATGTCGAGACCCAGTACTTC
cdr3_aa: CASSLLAGENVETQYF

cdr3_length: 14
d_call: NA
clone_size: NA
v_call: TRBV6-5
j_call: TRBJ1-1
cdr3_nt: TGTGCCAGCAGTTACTCTGGAGGGGGGACTGAAGCTTTCTTT
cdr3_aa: CASSYSGGGTEAFF

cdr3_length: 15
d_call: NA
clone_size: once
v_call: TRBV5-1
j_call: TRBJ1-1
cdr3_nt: TGCGCCAGCAGCTACGAACGGGGGTTGGGCACTGAAGCTTTCTTT
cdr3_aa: CASSYERGLGTEAFF

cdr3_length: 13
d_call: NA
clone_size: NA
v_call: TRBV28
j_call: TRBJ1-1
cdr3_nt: TGTGCCAGCAGGGACACAGTGAACACTGAAGCTTTCTTT
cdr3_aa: CASRDTVNTEAFF

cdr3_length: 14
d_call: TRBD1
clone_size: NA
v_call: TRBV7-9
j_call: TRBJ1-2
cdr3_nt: TGTGCCAGCAGCTCCCTCCGGGACAGGGGTGGCTACACCTTC
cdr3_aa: CASSSLRDRGGYTF

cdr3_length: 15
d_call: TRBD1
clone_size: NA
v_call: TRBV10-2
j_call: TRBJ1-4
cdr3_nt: TGCGCCAGCGAGGACAGGGGGCAGGGAAATGAAAAACTGTTTTTT
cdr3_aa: CASEDRGQGNEKLFF

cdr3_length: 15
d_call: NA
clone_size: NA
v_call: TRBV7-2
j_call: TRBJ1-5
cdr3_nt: TGTGCCAGCAGCTTAATCGCCTTTAGCAATCAGCCCCAGCATTTT
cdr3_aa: CASSLIAFSNQPQHF

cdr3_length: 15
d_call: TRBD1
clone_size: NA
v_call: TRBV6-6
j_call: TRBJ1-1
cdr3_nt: TGTGCCAGCAGTCACCGACAGGGATGGGACACTGAAGCTTTCTTT
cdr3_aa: CASSHRQGWDTEAFF

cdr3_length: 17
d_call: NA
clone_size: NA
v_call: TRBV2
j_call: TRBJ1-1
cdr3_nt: TGTGCCAGCAGTGAAGCCAGGCAACCCCCGGGCAAACCTGAAGCTTTCTTT
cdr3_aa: CASSEARQPPGKPEAFF

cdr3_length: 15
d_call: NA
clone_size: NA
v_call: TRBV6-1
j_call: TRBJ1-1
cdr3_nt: TGTGCCAGCAGTGAGTTTAGAACGTTGAACACTGAAGCTTTCTTT
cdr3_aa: CASSEFRTLNTEAFF

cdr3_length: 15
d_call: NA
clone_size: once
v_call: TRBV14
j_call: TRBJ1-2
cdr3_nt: TGTGCCAGCAGCCAAGTCCCAGGGAGTACCTATGGCTACACCTTC
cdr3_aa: CASSQVPGSTYGYTF